This entry is about one TCR beta chain. Its antigen is as yet unknown. The entry originates in a study of T cell responses to AZD1222 COVID-19 vaccine. Study as a whole: Second-dose groups at about 4 or about 12 weeks were pooled.

TCRdb's copy holds only in-frame clones and misses some; the assay was immunoSEQ multiplex PCR. The data contain about 160,000 clones, around 91% of them singletons. The CDR3 is 15 residues long. The ends were cut back, 8 bases at V and 4 bases at J, with 17 bases in the middle. Broader study findings: Clonal diversity was possibly underestimated, and white British individuals and females predominated among donors.

The receptor was isolated from an adult in good health. The input for sequencing was peripheral blood, taken on day 0 of AZD1222 vaccination. J is TRBJ2-2 and V is TRBV6-7; tentative D call: TRBD1 (6 bases). TRBV6-7 is designated an ORF whose function remains uncertain. CDR3 in DNA: TGTGCCAGCGAAAACCGCACAGGGTTCACCGGGGAGCTGTTTTTT. Translation gives CASENRTGFTGELFF.